This T cell receptor beta chain was documented in a study of radiotherapy plus CTLA-4 blockade in lung cancer. Study findings and constraints: Blood saw expansion of tumor-derived TCR clones after radiotherapy plus ipilimumab. Response was reportedly best predicted by early blood T cell clone dynamics, with interferon-beta.

Sequencing was performed with immunoSEQ multiplex PCR; in TCRdb, only in-frame clones are kept and a portion is missing. The repertoire consists of about 83,000 clones, with around 76% occurring once and the leading ten covering approximately 3.8%. Trimming stripped 6 bases from V and 0 bases from J, with 11 bases between. From germline, CDR1 is SGHAT and CDR2 FQNNGV. The CDR3 is 14 residues long. As to this clone: Antigen unknown.

The chain combines TRBV11-2 with TRBJ1-1, with D unresolved. This clonotype was obtained from a human donor with non-small cell lung cancer who had a partial response to radiotherapy plus ipilimumab. Some clones in this sample may be carry-over from other donors' samples. The sample was peripheral blood, taken from a patient treated with radiotherapy plus ipilimumab. CDR3 region: CASSLVAVNTEAFF. The CDR3 bases are TGTGCCAGCAGTTTGGTGGCGGTGAACACTGAAGCTTTCTTT.